This T cell receptor beta chain was retrieved from a study of human T cells and chemical hapten exposure. Via MiXCR, TCRdb re-called the RACE reads, giving one row per CDR3 protein. Here the sample spans over 130,000 distinct CDR3 sequences, about 11% being singletons. Time point described: patch test 2, 6 weeks after DPC sensitization. Treatment meaning: therapeutic diphenylcyclopropenone sensitization with weekly scalp DPC. Per the germline V gene, CDR1 is SGHAT and CDR2 is FQNNGV. There are 14 residues in the CDR3. With V trimmed by 5 bases and J by 7 bases, 10 bases remained unmatched. At least ten counts were recorded for this clonotype.

The J gene is TRBJ1-2, the V gene TRBV11-2; 7 bases align to TRBD1. Sequencing used whole blood, obtained in connection with sensitization to the hapten diphenylcyclopropenone (DPC). This receptor was obtained from a woman in her 50s with alopecia areata. Some clones in this sample may be carry-over from other donors' samples. The CDR3, as DNA: TGTGCCAGCAGCACCCACAGGGGAAACGGTGGCTACACCTTC. It translates to CASSTHRGNGGYTF.